The next 8 T cell receptor beta chains were all read from a single sample in a study of blood T cells in healthy people across ages. A J-beta primer mix and a sample-barcoded 5' primer were used in a second PCR of roughly 6 to 11 cycles. TCRdb fed the 5' RACE reads into MiXCR, producing one record per CDR3 protein. The sample records approximately 1,700,000 distinct CDR3 sequences, roughly two fifths being singletons. Material for sequencing was blood. The receptors derive from a human donor in good health.

In this sample, this clonotype turned up once. This sequence joins TRBV28 and TRBJ2-3; the D gene is possibly TRBD2 (6 bases). Trimming cost V 8 bases and J 1 base, with 31 bases left between them. Germline V CDR1 and CDR2: MDHEN, SYDVKM. The CDR3 has 20 amino acids. CDR3 in amino acids: CASYHYRGGILPVGTDTQYF. The CDR3 nucleotides read TGTGCCAGCTATCATTATAGGGGCGGGATCCTTCCTGTCGGCACAGATACGCAGTATTTT.

The chain links TRBV12-3 or TRBV12-4 to TRBJ1-2; D not certain. Trimming shortened V by 3 bases and J by 6 bases, and 11 bases separated the two germline ends. The CDR3 consists of 13 residues. The CDR3 is CASSFWRADGYTF. CDR3 DNA sequence: TGTGCCAGCAGTTTTTGGAGAGCTGATGGCTACACCTTC.

This sequence joins TRBV20-1 and TRBJ1-1; D not resolved. The CDR3 loop spans 13 amino acids. Germline assignment: CDR1 DFQATT and CDR2 SNEGSKA (reference sequence). V was clipped by 0 bases and J by 2 bases, with 7 bases between them. CDR3 in DNA: TGCAGTGCTAGAGAGAACAGCAACACTGAAGCTTTCTTT. This encodes CSARENSNTEAFF.

The genes are TRBV7-3 and TRBJ2-6, with D perhaps TRBD2 (5 bases). The V gene lost 5 bases and the J gene lost 0 bases, with 8 bases spanning the gap. The CDR3 covers 15 residues. Per germline, CDR1 SGHTA and CDR2 FQGTGA. The CDR3 region has the DNA TGTGCCAGCAGCGAGGGCCCCTCTGGGGCCAACGTCCTGACTTTC. Protein sequence: CASSEGPSGANVLTF.

Here the CDR3 reads CASSQGLAGGQNEQFF. In DNA form, the CDR3 reads TGCGCCAGCAGCCAAGGGTTAGCGGGGGGGCAGAATGAGCAGTTCTTC. This rearrangement joins TRBV4-3 to TRBJ2-1; TRBD2 aligns across 11 bases. The CDR3 is made up of 16 amino acids. The junction had 6 bases not matched to a gene; V was cut back by 1 base and J by 7 bases. In germline, CDR1 is LGHNA, CDR2 YSLEER.

In this sample, this clonotype turned up once. The chain recombines TRBV20-1 with TRBJ1-6, with 7 bases aligning to TRBD1. The CDR3 sequence is 15 residues long. Germline trimming cut 5 bases from V and 2 bases from J; bases unmatched to any gene: 6. Germline lookup yields CDR1 DFQATT and CDR2 SNEGSKA (reference sequence). This chain's CDR3 is CSARTGAAYNSPLHF. The CDR3 bases are TGCAGTGCTCGAACAGGGGCCGCCTATAATTCACCCCTCCACTTT.

This clonotype was seen repeatedly, ten times or more. The chain uses TRBV2 and TRBJ1-5; D uncertain. Germline V lookup: CDR1 SNHLY, CDR2 FYNNEI. This CDR3 has 12 amino acids. The V and J ends lost 9 bases and 2 bases respectively, with 8 bases between them. CDR3 DNA: TGTGCCAGTTCGGGTGGCAATCAGCCCCAGCATTTT. Protein sequence: CASSGGNQPQHF.

This clonotype was observed once. At one end, the junction sequence differs from germline, possibly due to a read error. This chain uses TRBV24-1 with TRBJ2-5, with D uncertain. The V gene's germline CDR1 is KGHDR and CDR2 SFDVKD. The CDR3 spans 13 residues. CDR3 sequence reads: CATSVGYQETQYF. DNA for the CDR3: TGTGCCACTAGTGTGGGATACCAAGAGACCCAGTACTTC.